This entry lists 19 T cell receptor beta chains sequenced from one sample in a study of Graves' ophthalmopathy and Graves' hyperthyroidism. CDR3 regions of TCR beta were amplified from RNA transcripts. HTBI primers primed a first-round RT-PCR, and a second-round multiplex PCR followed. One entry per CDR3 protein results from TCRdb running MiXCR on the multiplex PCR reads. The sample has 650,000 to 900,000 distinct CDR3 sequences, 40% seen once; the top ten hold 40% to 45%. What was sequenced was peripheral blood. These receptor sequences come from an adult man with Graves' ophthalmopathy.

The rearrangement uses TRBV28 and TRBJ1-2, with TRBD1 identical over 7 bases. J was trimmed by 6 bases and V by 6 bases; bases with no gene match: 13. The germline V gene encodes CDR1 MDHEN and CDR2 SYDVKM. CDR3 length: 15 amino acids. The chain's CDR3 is CASRAPGTVKDGYTF. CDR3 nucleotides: TGTGCCAGCAGAGCCCCCGGGACAGTCAAAGATGGCTACACCTTC.

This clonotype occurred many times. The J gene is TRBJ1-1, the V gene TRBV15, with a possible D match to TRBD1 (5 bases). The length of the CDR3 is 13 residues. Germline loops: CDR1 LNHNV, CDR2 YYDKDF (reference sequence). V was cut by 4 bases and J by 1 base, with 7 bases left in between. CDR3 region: CATSTTGNTEAFF. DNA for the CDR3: TGTGCCACCAGCACAACAGGGAACACTGAAGCTTTCTTT.

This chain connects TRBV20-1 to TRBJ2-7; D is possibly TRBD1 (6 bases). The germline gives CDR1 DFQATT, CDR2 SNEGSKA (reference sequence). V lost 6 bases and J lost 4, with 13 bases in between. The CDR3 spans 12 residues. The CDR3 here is CSAARQVYEQYF. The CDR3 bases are TGCAGTGCAGCGAGACAGGTTTACGAGCAGTACTTC.

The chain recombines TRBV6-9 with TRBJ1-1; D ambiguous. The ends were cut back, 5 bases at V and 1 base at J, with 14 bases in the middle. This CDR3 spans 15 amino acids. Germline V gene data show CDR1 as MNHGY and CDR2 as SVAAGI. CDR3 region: CASSPIRAPNTEAFF. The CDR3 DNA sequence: TGTGCCAGCAGTCCAATAAGGGCCCCGAACACTGAAGCTTTCTTT.

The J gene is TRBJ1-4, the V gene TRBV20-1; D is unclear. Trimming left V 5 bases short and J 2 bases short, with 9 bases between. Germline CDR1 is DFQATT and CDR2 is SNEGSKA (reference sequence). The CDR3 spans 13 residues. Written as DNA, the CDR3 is TGCAGTGCTCGGGAGGGCACTAATGAAAAACTGTTTTTT. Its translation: CSAREGTNEKLFF.

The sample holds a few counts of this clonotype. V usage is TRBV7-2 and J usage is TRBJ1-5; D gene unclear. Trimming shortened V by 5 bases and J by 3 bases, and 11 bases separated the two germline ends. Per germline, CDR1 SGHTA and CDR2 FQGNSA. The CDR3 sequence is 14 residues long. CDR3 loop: CASSQEPDNQPQHF. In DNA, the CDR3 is TGTGCCAGCAGCCAAGAACCGGACAATCAGCCCCAGCATTTT.

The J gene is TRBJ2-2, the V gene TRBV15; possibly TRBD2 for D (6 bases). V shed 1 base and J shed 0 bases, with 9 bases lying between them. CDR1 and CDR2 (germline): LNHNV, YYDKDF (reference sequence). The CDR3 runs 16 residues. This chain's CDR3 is CATSRGAGSNTGELFF. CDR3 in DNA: TGTGCCACCAGCAGAGGTGCGGGATCGAACACCGGGGAGCTGTTTTTT.

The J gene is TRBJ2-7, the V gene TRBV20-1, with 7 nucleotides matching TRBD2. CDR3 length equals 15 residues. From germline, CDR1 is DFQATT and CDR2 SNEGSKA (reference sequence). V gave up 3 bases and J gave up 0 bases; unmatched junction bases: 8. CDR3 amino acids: CSASPGGRGSYEQYF. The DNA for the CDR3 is TGCAGTGCTAGTCCTGGCGGGAGAGGCTCCTACGAGCAGTACTTC.

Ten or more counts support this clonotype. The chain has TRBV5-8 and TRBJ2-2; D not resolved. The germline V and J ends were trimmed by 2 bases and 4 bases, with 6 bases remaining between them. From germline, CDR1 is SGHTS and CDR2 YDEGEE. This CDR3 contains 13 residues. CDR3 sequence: CASSFEATGELFF. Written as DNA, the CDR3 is TGTGCCAGCAGCTTTGAGGCCACCGGGGAGCTGTTTTTT.

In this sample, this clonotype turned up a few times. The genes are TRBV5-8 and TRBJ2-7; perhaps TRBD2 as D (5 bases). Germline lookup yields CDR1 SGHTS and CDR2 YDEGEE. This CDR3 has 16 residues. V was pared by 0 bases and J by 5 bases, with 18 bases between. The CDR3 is CASSLVGGGRFDEQYF. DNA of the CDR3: TGTGCCAGCAGCTTGGTTGGCGGAGGACGATTTGACGAGCAGTACTTC.

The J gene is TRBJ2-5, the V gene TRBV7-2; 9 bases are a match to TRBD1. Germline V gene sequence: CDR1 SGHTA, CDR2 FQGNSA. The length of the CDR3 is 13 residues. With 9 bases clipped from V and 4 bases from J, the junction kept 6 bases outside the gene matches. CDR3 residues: CASRDRAGETQYF. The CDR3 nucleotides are TGTGCCAGTAGGGACAGGGCCGGAGAGACCCAGTACTTC.

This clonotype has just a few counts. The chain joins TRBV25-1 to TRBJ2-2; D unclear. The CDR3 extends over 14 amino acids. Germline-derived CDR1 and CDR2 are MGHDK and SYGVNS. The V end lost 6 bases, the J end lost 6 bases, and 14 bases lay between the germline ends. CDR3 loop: CASSLAFGSGELFF. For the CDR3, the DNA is TGTGCCAGCAGCTTGGCTTTCGGTTCCGGGGAGCTGTTTTTT.

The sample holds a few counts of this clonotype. CDR3 DNA sequence: TGTGCCAGCAGCTACTCGGCGGACATCCTCAAGACCCAGTACTTC. Translating gives CASSYSADILKTQYF. V usage is TRBV7-8 and J usage is TRBJ2-5; a weak D match, TRBD1 (5 bases). V shed 4 bases and J shed 6 bases, with 18 bases lying between them. Germline values: CDR1 SGHVS, CDR2 FQNEAQ. The CDR3 runs to 15 residues.

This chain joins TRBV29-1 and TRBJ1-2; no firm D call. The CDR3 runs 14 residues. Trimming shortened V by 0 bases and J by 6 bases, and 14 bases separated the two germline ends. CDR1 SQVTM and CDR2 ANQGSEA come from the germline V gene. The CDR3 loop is CSVEDKGLYNGYTF. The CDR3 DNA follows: TGCAGCGTTGAAGACAAAGGACTTTATAATGGCTACACCTTC.

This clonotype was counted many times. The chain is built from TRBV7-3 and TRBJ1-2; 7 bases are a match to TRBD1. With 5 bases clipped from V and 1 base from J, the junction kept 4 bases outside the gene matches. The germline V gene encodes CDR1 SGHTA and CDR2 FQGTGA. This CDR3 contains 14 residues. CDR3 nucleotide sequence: TGTGCCAGCAGCCCCGGACAGGATAACTATGGCTACACCTTC. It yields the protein CASSPGQDNYGYTF.

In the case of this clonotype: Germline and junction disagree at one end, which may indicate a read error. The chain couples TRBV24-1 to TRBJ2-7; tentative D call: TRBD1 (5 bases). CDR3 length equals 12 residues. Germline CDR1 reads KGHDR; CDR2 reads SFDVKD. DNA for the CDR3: TGTGCCAGCAGTCTCAGGGTCGGCGGGCAGTACTTC. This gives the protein CASSLRVGGQYF.

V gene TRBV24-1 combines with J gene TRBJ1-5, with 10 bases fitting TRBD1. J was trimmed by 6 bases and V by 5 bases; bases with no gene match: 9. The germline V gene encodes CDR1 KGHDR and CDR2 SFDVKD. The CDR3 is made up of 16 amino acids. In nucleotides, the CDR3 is TGTGCCACCAGTGCCCGACAGGGGGCAACGGGTCAGCCCCAGCATTTT. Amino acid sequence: CATSARQGATGQPQHF.

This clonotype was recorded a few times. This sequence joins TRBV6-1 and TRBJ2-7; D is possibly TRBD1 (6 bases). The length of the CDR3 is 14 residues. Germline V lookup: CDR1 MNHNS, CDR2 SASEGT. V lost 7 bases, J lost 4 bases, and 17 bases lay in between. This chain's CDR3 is CASIPSRGEYEQYF. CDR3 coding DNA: TGTGCCAGCATCCCCAGCAGGGGTGAGTACGAGCAGTACTTC.

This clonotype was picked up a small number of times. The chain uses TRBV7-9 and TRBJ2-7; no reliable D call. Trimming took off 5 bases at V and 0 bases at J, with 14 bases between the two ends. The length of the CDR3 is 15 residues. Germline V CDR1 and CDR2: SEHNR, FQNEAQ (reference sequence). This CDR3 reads CASSPPGGLSYEQYF. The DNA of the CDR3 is TGTGCCAGCAGCCCGCCGGGCGGCCTCTCCTACGAGCAGTACTTC.